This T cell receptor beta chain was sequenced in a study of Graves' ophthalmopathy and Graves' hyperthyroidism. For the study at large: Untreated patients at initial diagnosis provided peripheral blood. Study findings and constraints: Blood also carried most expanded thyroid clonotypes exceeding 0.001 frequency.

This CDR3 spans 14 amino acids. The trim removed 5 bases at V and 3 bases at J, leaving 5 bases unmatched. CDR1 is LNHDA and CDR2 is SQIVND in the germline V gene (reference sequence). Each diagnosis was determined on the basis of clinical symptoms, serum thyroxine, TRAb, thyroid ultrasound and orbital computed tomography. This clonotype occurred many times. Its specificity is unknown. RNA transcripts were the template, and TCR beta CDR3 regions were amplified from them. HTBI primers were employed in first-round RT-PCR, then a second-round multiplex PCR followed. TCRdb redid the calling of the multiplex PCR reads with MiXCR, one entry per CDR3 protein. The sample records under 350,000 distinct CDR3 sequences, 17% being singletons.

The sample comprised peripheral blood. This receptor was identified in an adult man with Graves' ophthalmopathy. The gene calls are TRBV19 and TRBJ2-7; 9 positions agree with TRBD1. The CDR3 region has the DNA TGTGCCAGTAGTTCGGGACAGGGCGACTACGAGCAGTACTTC. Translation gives CASSSGQGDYEQYF.